This T cell receptor (beta chain) was observed in a study of radiotherapy plus CTLA-4 blockade in lung cancer. Study overall: Objective responses were seen in about a sixth of patients, disease control in 31%. Overall study findings and caveats: Some TCR clones had been derived from tumors. These clones expanded in peripheral blood after radiotherapy plus ipilimumab. The best predictor of response was reported to be early blood T cell clone dynamics, with interferon-beta.

Looked up from germline, CDR1 is SGHTA and CDR2 is FQGNSA. This CDR3 spans 14 amino acids. V was clipped by 6 bases and J by 4 bases; unmatched bases: 7. Sequencing used immunoSEQ multiplex PCR; TCRdb keeps in-frame clones, though not all of them. The sample records tens of thousands of clones, about 85% being singletons. This clone was recorded once. The antigen is not known. Each patient with chemo-refractory metastatic non-small-cell lung cancer was treated with focal radiation plus CTLA-4 blockade using ipilimumab. The clonotype was recovered from a human donor with non-small cell lung cancer who had stable disease on radiotherapy plus ipilimumab. Sequencing was performed on peripheral blood, taken from a patient treated with radiotherapy plus ipilimumab. This chain uses TRBV7-2 with TRBJ2-5, with 8 bases aligning to TRBD1. CDR3 sequence: CASSRQGFRETQYF. Written as DNA, the CDR3 is TGTGCCAGCAGTCGACAGGGGTTCCGAGAGACCCAGTACTTC.